This entry lists 28 T cell receptor beta chains sequenced from one sample in a study of regulatory T cells in long-lasting Graves disease. Time point in this sample: persistent/refractory GD, antithyroid drugs over 5 years with positive TRAb. PBMC-derived RNA was used for the TCR library. Libraries of TCR beta came from iRepertoire HTBI primers plus Arm-PCR of CDR3 regions. TCRdb analysed the multiplex PCR reads with MiXCR anew, one entry per CDR3 protein. The sample gives roughly 450,000 distinct CDR3 sequences, around 24% of which show up once; approximately 25% is in the top ten. The sequences come from peripheral blood mononuclear cells (PBMCs), collected when the disease was refractory, from a patient treated with antithyroid drugs. The source is a female donor with Graves disease.

The genes are TRBV7-2 and TRBJ1-1, with D hard to call. V was trimmed by 2 bases and J by 0 bases, leaving 10 bases between them. Germline V gives CDR1 SGHTA, CDR2 FQGNSA. The CDR3 spans 15 residues. CDR3 bases: TGTGCCAGCAGCTTATCCCCCAACATGAACACTGAAGCTTTCTTT. Amino acid sequence: CASSLSPNMNTEAFF. Together with reference TRBV7-2 and TRBJ1-1, the CDR3 gives the full variable domain: GAGVSQSPSNKVTEKGKDVELRCDPISGHTALYWYRQSLGQGLEFLIYFQGNSAPDKSGLPSDRFSAERTGGSVSTLTIQRTQQEDSAVYLCASSLSPNMNTEAFFGQGTRLTVV.

This clonotype has ten or more counts. This chain uses TRBV2 with TRBJ1-2, with D possibly matching TRBD1 (5 bases). In germline, CDR1 is SNHLY, CDR2 FYNNEI. Trimming shortened V by 8 bases and J by 7 bases, and 20 bases separated the two germline ends. This CDR3 has 14 residues. Here the CDR3 reads CASRRGGARGGYTF. CDR3 sequence (DNA): TGTGCCAGCCGACGGGGAGGGGCGCGCGGTGGCTACACCTTC.

As for this clonotype: The conserved closing phenylalanine or tryptophan is absent in this CDR3, likely reflecting a read error. The genes are TRBV30 and TRBJ1-6, with TRBD1 as a possible D gene (6 bases). The CDR3 is 14 residues long. V lost 4 bases and J lost 4, with 11 bases in between. Germline-derived CDR1 and CDR2 are GTSNPN and SVGIG (reference sequence). CDR3 amino acids: CAWKGGSYNSPLHL. As DNA, the CDR3 is TGTGCCTGGAAAGGGGGAAGTTATAATTCACCCCTCCACCTT.

The gene calls are TRBV7-6 and TRBJ2-1; 7 bases agree with TRBD1. Germline CDR1 is SGHVS and CDR2 is FNYEAQ. After removal of 5 bases from V and 2 bases from J, the junction contained 9 bases not matched to a gene. The CDR3 sequence is 16 residues long. CDR3 loop: CASSQGDRGTYNEQFF. The CDR3 DNA follows: TGTGCCAGCAGCCAGGGGGATCGCGGCACCTACAATGAGCAGTTCTTC.

V usage is TRBV3-1 and J usage is TRBJ1-2, with a weak D call TRBD1 (6 bases). This CDR3 comprises 14 residues. V shed 1 base and J shed 7 bases, with 13 bases lying between them. Germline V gives CDR1 LGHDT, CDR2 YNNKEL (reference sequence). The CDR3 region is CASSQAGTYSGYTF. As DNA, the CDR3 is TGTGCCAGCAGCCAAGCAGGGACATATAGTGGCTACACCTTC.

A few counts support this clonotype. The chain couples TRBV18 to TRBJ2-7; 7 bases are shared with TRBD1. This CDR3 is 16 amino acids long. Germline V CDR1 and CDR2: KGHSH, LQKENI. V lost 3 bases, J lost 3 bases, and 11 bases stayed unmatched. In nucleotides, the CDR3 is TGTGCCAGCTCACCCGTGGGACAGACGATGTTCTACGAGCAGTACTTC. Translating it yields CASSPVGQTMFYEQYF.

The V gene is TRBV2, the J gene TRBJ1-2; TRBD1 agrees at 7 bases. The CDR3 loop spans 12 amino acids. Per germline, CDR1 SNHLY and CDR2 FYNNEI. With 8 bases clipped from V and 1 base from J, the junction kept 1 base outside the gene matches. This CDR3 is CASDRDNYGYTF. For the CDR3, the DNA is TGTGCCAGCGACAGGGATAACTATGGCTACACCTTC.

J is TRBJ1-1 and V is TRBV29-1; D gene uncertain. There are 10 residues in the CDR3. Germline V gene sequence: CDR1 SQVTM, CDR2 ANQGSEA. The ends were cut back, 6 bases at V and 3 bases at J, with 5 bases in the middle. The CDR3 nucleotides read TGCAGCGTAACCGACACTGAAGCTTTCTTT. Its translation is CSVTDTEAFF.

The genes are TRBV30 and TRBJ2-3, with D possibly TRBD2 on 6 matching bases. The germline V gene encodes CDR1 GTSNPN and CDR2 SVGIG (reference sequence). The V and J ends lost 4 bases and 1 base respectively, with 15 bases between them. The CDR3 is made up of 15 amino acids. The CDR3 region has the DNA TGTGCCTGGACTGTTGGTAGCGGTCGCACAGATACGCAGTATTTT. It is translated as CAWTVGSGRTDTQYF.

This rearrangement joins TRBV20-1 to TRBJ2-7; no firm D call. V was trimmed by 6 bases and J by 4 bases, leaving 7 bases between them. CDR3 length equals 10 residues. CDR1 is DFQATT and CDR2 is SNEGSKA in the germline V gene (reference sequence). The CDR3 region is CSAIGYEQYF. CDR3 in DNA: TGCAGTGCCATAGGGTACGAGCAGTACTTC.

This clonotype was found a few times. The chain joins TRBV20-1 to TRBJ1-1, with D hard to call. V was trimmed by 6 bases and J by 0 bases, leaving 8 bases between them. The CDR3 is made up of 12 amino acids. Germline assignment: CDR1 DFQATT and CDR2 SNEGSKA (reference sequence). In DNA form, the CDR3 reads TGCAGTGCCCAAGGCTTGAACACTGAAGCTTTCTTT. Amino acids: CSAQGLNTEAFF.

The V gene is TRBV15, the J gene TRBJ1-6; D uncertain. Germline V gene data show CDR1 as LNHNV and CDR2 as YYDKDF (reference sequence). The V gene lost 3 bases and the J gene lost 7 bases, with 10 bases spanning the gap. This CDR3 spans 14 amino acids. The CDR3 bases are TGTGCCACCAGCAGGGGCCCTCAAAATTCACCCCTCCACTTT. It is translated as CATSRGPQNSPLHF.

This sequence joins TRBV6-1 and TRBJ1-1; D is unclear. Trimming cost V 2 bases and J 7 bases, with 14 bases left between them. From germline, CDR1 is MNHNS and CDR2 SASEGT. The CDR3 has 14 amino acids. The CDR3 DNA follows: TGTGCCAGCAGTGAAATATGGCACGAGGGTGAAGCTTTCTTT. Translating it yields CASSEIWHEGEAFF.

This clonotype was observed a handful of times. V usage is TRBV10-3 and J usage is TRBJ2-7; 8 nucleotides match TRBD1. J gave up 0 bases and V 4 bases, and 2 bases lay outside the gene matches. Per the germline V gene, CDR1 is ENHRY and CDR2 is SYGVKD. The CDR3 consists of 14 residues. CDR3 DNA sequence: TGTGCCATCAGTGCAGGGGGCAGCTCCTACGAGCAGTACTTC. As protein: CAISAGGSSYEQYF.

The chain combines TRBV7-2 with TRBJ1-5, with D possibly matching TRBD1 (6 bases). The V and J ends lost 6 bases and 4 bases respectively, with 16 bases between them. This CDR3 has 15 residues. CDR1 is SGHTA, CDR2 FQGNSA, per germline. The CDR3 DNA reads TGTGCCAGCAGTTCCGGCCGGGACATAAATCAGCCCCAGCATTTT. This sequence encodes CASSSGRDINQPQHF.

This clonotype came up a few times. The chain is built from TRBV5-1 and TRBJ2-7; D might be TRBD2 (6 bases). V shed 4 bases and J shed 2 bases, with 19 bases lying between them. In germline, CDR1 is SGHRS, CDR2 YFSETQ. The CDR3 covers 16 residues. CDR3 region: CASSRGTLPAPYEQYF. CDR3 bases: TGCGCCAGCAGCCGCGGGACTCTTCCTGCACCCTACGAGCAGTACTTC. Drawing the rest from reference TRBV5-1 and TRBJ2-7, the complete variable domain is KAGVTQTPRYLIKTRGQQVTLSCSPISGHRSVSWYQQTPGQGLQFLFEYFSETQRNKGNFPGRFSGRQFSNSRSEMNVSTLELGDSALYLCASSRGTLPAPYEQYFGPGTRLTVT.

The chain joins TRBV5-6 to TRBJ1-1; TRBD1 aligns across 9 bases. CDR1 SGHDT and CDR2 YYEEEE come from the germline V gene. CDR3 length: 17 residues. Trimming at V came to 3 bases and at J to 5 bases, leaving 14 bases not matched to a gene. The CDR3 DNA reads TGTGCCAGCAGCTCTACGGCGAAACAGGGGGCAGGGACTGAAGCTTTCTTT. This sequence encodes CASSSTAKQGAGTEAFF.

This clonotype came up many times. The chain uses TRBV20-1 and TRBJ2-5; 12 nucleotides agree with TRBD2. The germline gives CDR1 DFQATT, CDR2 SNEGSKA (reference sequence). Germline trimming cut 4 bases from V and 0 bases from J; bases unmatched to any gene: 3. This CDR3 region has 15 residues. This CDR3 is CSATRLAGDQETQYF. The CDR3 bases are TGCAGTGCTACTCGACTAGCGGGAGACCAAGAGACCCAGTACTTC.

This clonotype appeared once. V and J are TRBV5-1 and TRBJ2-3; 14 bases align to TRBD2. Per the germline V gene, CDR1 is SGHRS and CDR2 is YFSETQ. The CDR3 spans 16 residues. Losses at the gene ends were 0 bases for V and 5 bases for J; bases not matched to a gene: 2. CDR3 nucleotides: TGCGCCAGCAGCTTGGTGACTAGCGGGAGGGGAGATACGCAGTATTTT. It is translated as CASSLVTSGRGDTQYF. The full variable domain, its missing parts supplied by reference TRBV5-1 and TRBJ2-3, is KAGVTQTPRYLIKTRGQQVTLSCSPISGHRSVSWYQQTPGQGLQFLFEYFSETQRNKGNFPGRFSGRQFSNSRSEMNVSTLELGDSALYLCASSLVTSGRGDTQYFGPGTRLTVL.

The V call is TRBV2, the J call TRBJ2-5; tentatively, D is TRBD2 (6 bases). Trimming took 7 bases from V and 5 from J, leaving 17 bases between them. Germline V gene sequence: CDR1 SNHLY, CDR2 FYNNEI. This CDR3 region has 14 residues. The chain's CDR3 is CASTRTTILETQYF. The CDR3 nucleotides read TGTGCCAGCACCCGGACTACTATTTTGGAGACCCAGTACTTC.

This sequence joins TRBV11-2 and TRBJ2-1; 8 nucleotides agree with TRBD2. There are 16 residues in the CDR3. Per the germline V gene, CDR1 is SGHAT and CDR2 is FQNNGV. The V segment lost 5 bases and the J segment 6 bases; nucleotides outside the gene matches: 12. The DNA for the CDR3 is TGTGCCAGCAGCCATCTTCGGGAGGGCGGGGGCAATGAGCAGTTCTTC. It yields the protein CASSHLREGGGNEQFF.

Only a few counts were recorded for this clonotype. The chain combines TRBV2 with TRBJ2-3; D might be TRBD1 or TRBD2, each matching 5 bases. Germline CDR1 SNHLY, CDR2 FYNNEI. The CDR3 runs 12 residues. V gave up 8 bases and J gave up 5 bases, with 11 bases separating them. The CDR3 region has the DNA TGTGCCAGCGGACGGGACCAAGATACGCAGTATTTT. Its protein is CASGRDQDTQYF.

This clonotype has more than one count but fewer than ten. V gene TRBV5-1 combines with J gene TRBJ2-7; D is possibly TRBD1 (5 bases). The CDR3 is 14 residues long. Trimming stripped 0 bases from V and 2 bases from J, with 9 bases between. Germline V gives CDR1 SGHRS, CDR2 YFSETQ. CDR3 residues: CASSLGQPAYEQYF. The CDR3 DNA reads as TGCGCCAGCAGCTTGGGACAGCCAGCCTACGAGCAGTACTTC.

In its sample, this clonotype was seen a few times. The chain links TRBV11-2 to TRBJ2-7; TRBD1 matches 9 bases. Looked up from germline, CDR1 is SGHAT and CDR2 is FQNNGV. CDR3 length: 14 amino acids. Germline trimming cut 4 bases from V and 7 bases from J; bases unmatched to any gene: 8. The CDR3: CASSSDRGPWEQYF. The CDR3 DNA sequence: TGTGCCAGCAGCTCGGACAGGGGCCCATGGGAGCAGTACTTC.

This clonotype was seen many times. The chain combines TRBV6-1 with TRBJ1-5, with D maybe TRBD1 (5 bases). CDR3 length equals 14 residues. Germline V gene lookup returns CDR1 MNHNS and CDR2 SASEGT. V lost 5 bases and J lost 4, with 12 bases in between. This chain's CDR3 is CASSNGRQNQPQHF. In DNA, the CDR3 is TGTGCCAGCAGTAACGGAAGACAGAATCAGCCCCAGCATTTT.

The chain carries TRBV5-1 and TRBJ2-3; D gene uncertain. The CDR3 is made up of 12 amino acids. V was clipped by 4 bases and J by 7 bases, with 10 bases between them. Germline V CDR1 and CDR2: SGHRS, YFSETQ. CDR3 in amino acids: CASSSDRYTQYF. In nucleotides, the CDR3 is TGCGCCAGCAGCAGTGATCGATATACGCAGTATTTT.

Only a few counts were recorded for this clonotype. The chain carries TRBV5-1 and TRBJ1-1; 8 positions agree with TRBD1. V was clipped by 1 base and J by 1 base; unmatched bases: 3. CDR3 length: 15 residues. The germline CDR1 and CDR2 sequences are SGHRS and YFSETQ. CDR3 bases: TGCGCCAGCAGCTTGTTCGGACAGGGGAACACTGAAGCTTTCTTT. Its protein is CASSLFGQGNTEAFF.

Many counts were recorded for this clonotype. CDR3 DNA: TGTGCCAGCGGGCAACCAGCCAAAAACATTCAGTACTTC. Translation gives CASGQPAKNIQYF. The V gene is TRBV27, the J gene TRBJ2-4; the D is unclear. V lost 8 bases to trimming and J lost 0 bases, with 8 bases between them. CDR1 is MNHEY and CDR2 is SMNVEV in the germline V gene (reference sequence). This CDR3 contains 13 residues.